The sequence of this TCR beta chain was determined in a study of neurological immune-mediated disorders. CDR1 is MNHEY, CDR2 SVGAGI, per germline. This CDR3 region has 16 residues. Losses at the gene ends were 2 bases for V and 2 bases for J; bases not matched to a gene: 4. CD4+ or CD8+ T cells, 950,000 to 1,000,000 per library, were used for sorted libraries. The authors made cDNA by 5'RACE with 10-nucleotide random UMIs. Sequencing runs each yielded over 170 million TCR-beta sequences from 15-18 subjects. TCRdb recomputed calls from the 5' RACE reads with MiXCR, one row per CDR3 protein. The data show 14,000 or so distinct CDR3 sequences, roughly an eighth seen once. This clonotype was observed at least ten times. Its antigen is still unknown. Whole-study findings and limits: It was HTLV-1-associated myelopathy that showed the most TCR clonal expansion, while multiple sclerosis showed the least, falling below healthy controls.

This chain connects TRBV6-5 to TRBJ2-2, with 8 bases lining up with TRBD1. Source material: CD8+ T cells from blood. The sequence derives from a female donor with HTLV-1-associated myelopathy (HAM/TSP). Here the CDR3 reads CASSYPGQGNTGELFF. In DNA, the CDR3 is TGTGCCAGCAGTTACCCAGGACAGGGTAACACCGGGGAGCTGTTTTTT.